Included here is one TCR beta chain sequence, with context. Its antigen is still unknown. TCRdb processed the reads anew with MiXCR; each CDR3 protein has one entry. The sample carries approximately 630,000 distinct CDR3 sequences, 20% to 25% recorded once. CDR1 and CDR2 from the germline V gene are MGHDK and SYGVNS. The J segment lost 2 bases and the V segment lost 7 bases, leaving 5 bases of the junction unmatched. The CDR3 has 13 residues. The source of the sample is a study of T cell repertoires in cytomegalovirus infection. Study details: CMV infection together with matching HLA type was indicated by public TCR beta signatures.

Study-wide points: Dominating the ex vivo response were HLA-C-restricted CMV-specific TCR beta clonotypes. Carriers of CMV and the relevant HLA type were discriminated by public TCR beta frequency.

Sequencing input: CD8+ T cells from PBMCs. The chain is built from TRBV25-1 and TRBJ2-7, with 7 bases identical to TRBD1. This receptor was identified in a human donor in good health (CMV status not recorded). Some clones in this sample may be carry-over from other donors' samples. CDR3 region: CASTTGVPYEQYF. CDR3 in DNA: TGTGCCAGCACAACAGGGGTCCCCTACGAGCAGTACTTC.